The 8 T cell receptor beta chains reported below all come from one sample, sequenced in a study of OX40 agonist ivuxolimab in advanced cancers. Measured with immunoSEQ multiplex PCR; TCRdb has only the in-frame clones, and not every one. The data show some 10,000 clones, 84% seen once. The input for sequencing was CD4+ or CD8+ T cells sorted from blood, taken in a trial of the OX40 agonist ivuxolimab. Receptors originate from an adult with an advanced solid tumor such as melanoma, head and neck, liver or kidney cancer.

The CDR3 protein is CASSFGGGHEKLFF. The CDR3 nucleotides read TGTGCCAGCAGCTTCGGGGGGGGCCATGAAAAACTGTTTTTT. The rearrangement joins TRBV7-6 to TRBJ1-4, with D possibly matching TRBD1 (6 bases). CDR3 length: 14 amino acids. The V gene's germline CDR1 is SGHVS and CDR2 FNYEAQ. V gave up 3 bases and J gave up 6 bases, with 11 bases separating them.

The rearrangement joins TRBV6-6 to TRBJ1-1; D possibly corresponds to TRBD1 (5 bases). This CDR3 comprises 14 residues. Germline V gene sequence: CDR1 MNHNY, CDR2 SVGAGI (reference sequence). Trimming pared 2 bases from V and 0 bases from J, leaving 7 bases between. DNA for the CDR3: TGTGCCAGCAGTTACCCGGGACTGAACACTGAAGCTTTCTTT. Protein sequence: CASSYPGLNTEAFF.

Concerning this clone: Other DNA variants within this sample encode the same CDR3. The genes are TRBV5-4 and TRBJ1-6; a possible D gene is TRBD1 (6 bases). Between the trimmed V and J ends, which lost 5 bases and 7 bases, there was a span of 10 bases. The CDR3 is made up of 13 amino acids. The germline V gene encodes CDR1 SGHNT and CDR2 YYREEE (reference sequence). The CDR3 bases are TGTGCCAGCAGTTATCAGGGGAATTCACCCCTCCACTTT. It is translated as CASSYQGNSPLHF.

This sequence joins TRBV7-9 and TRBJ1-2, with 8 bases aligning to TRBD1. V shed 3 bases, J shed 2 bases, and the junction held 11 bases outside the gene matches. This CDR3 spans 17 amino acids. Per germline, CDR1 SEHNR and CDR2 FQNEAQ (reference sequence). As DNA, the CDR3 is TGTGCCAGCAGCTTGGATCCGACAGGGGAGAGGAACTATGGCTACACCTTC. Its protein product is CASSLDPTGERNYGYTF.

This clone occurred a few times. The V call is TRBV15, the J call TRBJ1-2; the D is unclear. Germline V gene data show CDR1 as LNHNV and CDR2 as YYDKDF (reference sequence). V shed 0 bases and J shed 5 bases, with 16 bases lying between them. This CDR3 region has 16 residues. As DNA, the CDR3 is TGTGCCACCAGCAGAGATCCAGTTCCAGACCTATATGGCTACACCTTC. This sequence encodes CATSRDPVPDLYGYTF.

The V and J genes are TRBV6-1 and TRBJ2-7; tentative D call: TRBD2 (6 bases). CDR1 is MNHNS and CDR2 is SASEGT in the germline V gene. The CDR3 covers 13 residues. Trimming removed 6 bases from V and 2 bases from J, with 11 bases in between. As DNA, the CDR3 is TGTGCCAGCAGGGCGGGACGAACCTACGAGCAGTACTTC. Amino acids: CASRAGRTYEQYF.

This clone showed up just once. The chain joins TRBV6-5 to TRBJ1-1, with a weak D call TRBD1 (5 bases). In germline, CDR1 is MNHEY, CDR2 SVGAGI. Between the trimmed V and J ends, which lost 6 bases and 11 bases, there was a span of 22 bases. The CDR3 is 14 residues long. Here the CDR3 reads CASSAQWGDKGAFF. The CDR3 bases are TGTGCCAGCAGCGCCCAATGGGGAGATAAGGGGGCTTTCTTT.

The V call is TRBV5-1, the J call TRBJ2-5, with 8 nucleotides matching TRBD1. The CDR3 spans 16 residues. CDR1 is SGHRS, CDR2 YFSETQ, per germline. With V trimmed by 3 bases and J by 1 base, 8 bases remained unmatched. Written as DNA, the CDR3 is TGCGCCAGCAGCTCACCGGGACAGGTACTCCAAGAGACCCAGTACTTC. Translation: CASSSPGQVLQETQYF.